One T cell receptor (beta chain) is described in this entry. No antigen is known for it. The CDR3 goes on 3 residues after the read ends, and that part is filled in from the germline J gene. Sequencing was performed with immunoSEQ multiplex PCR; in TCRdb, only in-frame clones are kept and a portion is missing. The listing records around 33,000 clones. The data belong to a study of T cells in women clearing cervical HPV infection. Overall study context: Controls gave blood once infection was undetectable; cases at lesion identification.

Trimming removed 4 bases from V and 1 base from J; junction bases left unmatched: 6. The CDR3 has 15 amino acids. Germline values: CDR1 SNHLY, CDR2 FYNNEI. Study-level findings and limits: TRBV6-7 abundance was lower in cases than controls (around 0.11% versus 0.15%).

This clonotype originated in a woman aged 18 to 75 with a cervical HPV16 infection that either progressed to CIN3+ or cleared (not recorded which). The V and J genes are TRBV2 and TRBJ1-1, with 7 bases matching TRBD1. The sequenced sample consisted of blood buffy coat. The part of the CDR3 DNA that was read is TGTGCCAGCAGTGTCGGACAGGTGGGGAACACTGAA. The encoded protein is CASSVGQVGNTE. The full CDR3 sequence reads CASSVGQVGNTEAFF.